This T cell receptor beta chain originates from a study of T cell responses to AZD1222 COVID-19 vaccine. Study findings and constraints: Donor demographics were predominantly white British with a female majority; clonal diversity may be underestimated.

On this clone: Its antigen is not identified.

TCRdb keeps only in-frame clones here, not all; method: immunoSEQ multiplex PCR. The table records approximately 110,000 clones, about 87% of them present only once. The TCR originated in an adult in good health. The sequencing used peripheral blood, collected on day 0 of AZD1222 vaccination.

The CDR3 DNA follows: TGTGCCAGCCGTCAGGGGGCAGATGGCTACACCTTC. Its translation is CASRQGADGYTF. This chain joins TRBV12-3 or TRBV12-4 and TRBJ1-2; TRBD1 agrees at 8 bases. The trim removed 8 bases at V and 6 bases at J, leaving 5 bases unmatched. This CDR3 contains 12 residues.